The text below deals with one T cell receptor beta chain. Its antigen is undetermined. This sample stems from a study of cytomegalovirus exposure and HLA in healthy donors. Study results and caveats: Most TCR sequences were rare, but some public TCRs occurred in many donors. With high specificity and sensitivity, the classifier reportedly diagnosed cytomegalovirus status. When analyzed later, a missense DCLRE1C variant was found to be linked to TCR beta V- and J-gene trimming. Some V segments, including TRBV6-2 and TRBV6-3, were excluded as indistinguishable.

With 7 bases clipped from V and 4 bases from J, the junction kept 11 bases outside the gene matches. This CDR3 is 15 amino acids long. Germline V lookup: CDR1 SNHLY, CDR2 FYNNEI. Primers: 60 Vbeta forward and 13 Jbeta reverse. Repertoires were generated with immunoSEQ multiplex PCR, while TCRdb's copy carries only in-frame clones and drops some. The repertoire holds about 170,000 clones, with more than 60% as singletons. The chain is built from TRBV2 and TRBJ1-1, with 8 bases lining up with TRBD1. This TCR was sampled from a human donor in good health. Specimen: PBMCs. The CDR3 here is CASTASGQAITEAFF. CDR3 in DNA: TGTGCCAGCACCGCCTCGGGACAGGCCATCACTGAAGCTTTCTTT.